This is a list of T cell receptor beta chains from one sample in a study of shared clonotypes between healthy human individuals. The data were produced by immunoSEQ multiplex PCR, yet TCRdb's version contains in-frame clones alone and is incomplete. The sample holds around 450,000 clones, around 79% seen once. Source material: PBMCs. The origin of the receptors is a woman aged 40-49 years in good health. Some clones in this sample may be carry-over from other donors' samples. Both conserved end residues are trimmed from each CDR3.

v_call	j_call	cdr3_aa
TRBV28	TRBJ2-1	ASSRTSPYNEQF
TRBV7-8	TRBJ2-2	ASSSGTGHTGELF
TRBV12-5	TRBJ2-7	ASGLYSGVPSYEQY
TRBV11-3	TRBJ2-1	ASSSGYEQF
TRBV28	TRBJ1-2	ASSLTRSNYGYT
TRBV30	TRBJ2-1	AWSPLAGSYNEQF
TRBV30	TRBJ2-2	ASKPRLAGEAGELF
TRBV29-1	TRBJ2-1	SVKSGQGSNEQF
TRBV5-1	TRBJ1-2	ASSPDRPNMGYT
TRBV5-4	TRBJ1-1	ASSFRDRGPEAF
TRBV19	TRBJ2-6	ATGRTSGANVLT
TRBV19	TRBJ1-1	ASTQEGRHGAF
TRBV28	TRBJ2-7	ASSFVGTNSYEQY
TRBV19	TRBJ2-3	ASSILDTQY
TRBV18	TRBJ2-7	ASSEGVPYEQY
TRBV4-1	TRBJ2-1	ASSQGGLRGTHEQF
TRBV19	TRBJ2-5	ASSIERTQETQY
TRBV27	TRBJ2-3	ASSPPAGASTDTQY
TRBV5-8	TRBJ1-3	ASSLERAGNTIY
TRBV7-3	TRBJ2-7	ASSLNLGGLAGEYEQY
TRBV19	TRBJ2-1	ASNPLAGGSNEQF
TRBV5-1	TRBJ2-2	ASSFQGGSVGELF
TRBV2	TRBJ2-2	ARPRQGITGELF
TRBV10-3	TRBJ2-5	AIRSGRGSQETQY
TRBV7-3	TRBJ1-2	ASSSRTGQSNGYT
TRBV7-2	TRBJ1-1	ASSSLGGHTEAF
TRBV11-2	TRBJ1-1	ASSGTGVVEAF
TRBV2	TRBJ2-5	ASSRLAGSETQY
TRBV27	TRBJ2-7	ASSTGSGYEQY
TRBV15	TRBJ1-3	ATQYPSSGNTIY
TRBV5-4	TRBJ2-3	ATSAGAPGTDTQY
TRBV7-3	TRBJ1-1	ASSPTGNTEAF
TRBV11-2	TRBJ1-2	ASSFLTNYGYT
TRBV5-1	TRBJ2-3	ASSTRLAGVTDTQY
TRBV25-1	TRBJ1-2	ASSGTGGSNYGYT
TRBV10-3	TRBJ1-2	AIRGAGMNYGYT
TRBV7-6	TRBJ1-2	ASSYTRGRIT
TRBV7-9	TRBJ1-4	ASSTGAGASSEKLF
TRBV25-1	TRBJ1-2	ASSEGRVGYT
TRBV18	TRBJ2-1	ASSPTSYEQF
TRBV4-2	TRBJ2-3	ASSQGTSRDTQY
TRBV4-2	TRBJ2-7	ASSQDNRVREQY
TRBV6-5	TRBJ1-5	ASSTTEYQPQH
TRBV25-1	TRBJ2-6	ASRKTGGRGANVLT
TRBV19	TRBJ2-2	ASSTGTANTGELF
TRBV5-5	TRBJ2-6	ASLPLAQSRANVLT
TRBV5-4	TRBJ2-5	ASNIAGARETQY
TRBV9	TRBJ2-2	ASSSGQNLGGELF
TRBV18	TRBJ2-7	ASSPSGVDYEQY
TRBV18	TRBJ2-3	ASSPSHSTDTQY
TRBV4-3	TRBJ2-1	ASSPESGTRYNEQF
TRBV28	TRBJ1-2	ASSQQQGSGYT
TRBV5-4	TRBJ2-3	ASSLGVGGHTDTQY
TRBV11-1	TRBJ2-3	ASSYSGLGTDTQY
TRBV5-1	TRBJ2-7	ASSLGLNEQY
TRBV13	TRBJ2-1	ASSLLGDPAGLNEQF
TRBV7-6	TRBJ2-2	ASSFLTNTGELF